The entry below describes one T cell receptor beta chain. The V gene's germline CDR1 is MDHEN and CDR2 SYDVKM. V lost 7 bases and J lost 6; bases outside the gene matches: 11. The CDR3 consists of 15 residues. The study drew participants aged about 18 to 89 years from some 23 US areas. Which cohort a participant joined came from the clinical history participants gave. This entry is derived from a study of blood T cell repertoires in COVID-19. Across the whole study: PBMCs, B-cell-depleted T cells, or T cells provided the cDNA or gDNA that made up the material.

Methods used by the authors: Estimates of nucleated cell counts were drawn from the amplification of reference gene primers. Assay: immunoSEQ multiplex PCR; the TCRdb copy retains only in-frame clones and omits some. V, J and clone size are those of that table, while D and trimming were read from the DNA. The sample carries 200,000 to 250,000 clones, roughly 84% recorded once. The specimen sequenced was PBMCs or T cells enriched from blood (not recorded which). The V and J genes are TRBV28 and TRBJ2-1; the match to TRBD2 covers 8 bases. The TCR originated in a woman between 40 and 50 years old who had recovered from COVID-19. The CDR3 sequence: CASISGSNKGNEQFF. DNA of the CDR3: TGTGCCAGCATCAGCGGGAGTAACAAAGGCAATGAGCAGTTCTTC. The complete variable domain, with remaining parts taken from reference TRBV28 and TRBJ2-1, reads DVKVTQSSRYLVKRTGEKVFLECVQDMDHENMFWYRQDPGLGLRLIYFSYDVKMKEKGDIPEGYSVSREKKERFSLILESASTNQTSMYLCASISGSNKGNEQFFGPGTRLTVL.